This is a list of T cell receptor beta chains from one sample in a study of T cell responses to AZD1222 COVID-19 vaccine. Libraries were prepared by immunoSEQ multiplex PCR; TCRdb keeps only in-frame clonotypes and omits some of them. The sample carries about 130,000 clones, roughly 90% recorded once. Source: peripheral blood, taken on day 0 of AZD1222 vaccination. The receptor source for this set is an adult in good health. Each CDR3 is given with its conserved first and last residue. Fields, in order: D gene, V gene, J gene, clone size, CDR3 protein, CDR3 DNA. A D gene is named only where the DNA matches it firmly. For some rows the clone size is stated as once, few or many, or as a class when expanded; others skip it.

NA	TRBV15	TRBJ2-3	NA	CATSRDHRAASTDTQYF	TGTGCCACCAGCAGAGATCATAGGGCGGCTAGCACAGATACGCAGTATTTT
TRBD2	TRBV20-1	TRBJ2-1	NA	CSASLGTRRVGEQFF	TGCAGTGCTAGTCTCGGGACTAGGCGTGTAGGGGAGCAGTTCTTC
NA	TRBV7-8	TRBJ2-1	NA	CASSLVGTGYLDEQFF	TGTGCCAGCAGCTTAGTGGGGACCGGGTATCTGGATGAGCAGTTCTTC
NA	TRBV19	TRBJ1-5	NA	CASSYRGNQPQHF	TGTGCCAGTAGTTACAGAGGCAATCAGCCCCAGCATTTT
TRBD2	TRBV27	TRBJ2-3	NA	CASSRGGALDTQYF	TGTGCCAGCAGTCGGGGGGGGGCGTTAGATACGCAGTATTTT
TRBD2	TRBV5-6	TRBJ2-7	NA	CASSRGTSGTYEQYF	TGTGCCAGCAGCCGGGGGACTAGCGGAACCTACGAGCAGTACTTC
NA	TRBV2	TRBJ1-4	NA	CASSSLLGQTKLFF	TGTGCCAGCAGTTCTCTACTCGGACAGACCAAACTGTTTTTT
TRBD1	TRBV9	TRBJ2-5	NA	CASNTGGYETQYF	TGTGCCAGCAACACAGGGGGCTATGAGACCCAGTACTTC
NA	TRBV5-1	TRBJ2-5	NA	CASSSGPQGTQYF	TGCGCCAGCAGCTCAGGTCCCCAGGGGACCCAGTACTTC
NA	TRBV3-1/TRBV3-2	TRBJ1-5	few	CASSQGPNQPQHF	TGTGCCAGCAGCCAGGGACCCAATCAGCCCCAGCATTTT
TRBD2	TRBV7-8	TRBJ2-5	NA	CASSLRGGLEETQYF	TGTGCCAGCAGCTTGCGGGGGGGCCTGGAAGAGACCCAGTACTTC
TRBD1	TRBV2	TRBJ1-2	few	CASRNGQGPWGYTF	TGTGCCAGCAGAAATGGACAGGGACCTTGGGGCTACACCTTC
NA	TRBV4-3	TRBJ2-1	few	CASSQDLPVRNNEQFF	TGCGCCAGCAGCCAAGATTTACCAGTACGCAACAATGAGCAGTTCTTC
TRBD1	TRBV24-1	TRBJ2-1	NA	CATSFGRGYNEQFF	TGTGCCACCAGTTTCGGCAGGGGGTACAATGAGCAGTTCTTC
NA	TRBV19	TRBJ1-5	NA	CATSKTRDQPQHF	TGTGCCACCTCGAAGACGAGGGATCAGCCCCAGCATTTT
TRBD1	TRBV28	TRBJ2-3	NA	CASSHGTGYTDTQYF	TGTGCCAGCAGTCACGGGACAGGGTATACAGATACGCAGTATTTT
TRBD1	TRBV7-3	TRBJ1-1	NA	CASSQGTGATEAFF	TGTGCCAGCAGCCAGGGGACAGGAGCCACTGAAGCTTTCTTT
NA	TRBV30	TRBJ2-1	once	CATQPNNEQFF	TGTGCCACCCAGCCGAACAATGAGCAGTTCTTC
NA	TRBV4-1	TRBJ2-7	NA	CASSQVERETYEQYF	TGCGCCAGCAGCCAAGTCGAGAGGGAGACCTACGAGCAGTACTTC
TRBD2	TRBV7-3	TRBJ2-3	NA	CARSLKCAGGICTDTQYF	TGTGCCCGCAGCTTAAAGTGCGCGGGGGGGATTTGCACAGATACGCAGTATTTT
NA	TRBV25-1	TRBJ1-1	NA	CASSLEGANTEAFF	TGTGCCAGCAGTCTAGAAGGGGCGAACACTGAAGCTTTCTTT
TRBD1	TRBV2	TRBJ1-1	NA	CASRGQGIAEAFF	TGTGCCAGCAGGGGACAGGGAATAGCTGAAGCTTTCTTT